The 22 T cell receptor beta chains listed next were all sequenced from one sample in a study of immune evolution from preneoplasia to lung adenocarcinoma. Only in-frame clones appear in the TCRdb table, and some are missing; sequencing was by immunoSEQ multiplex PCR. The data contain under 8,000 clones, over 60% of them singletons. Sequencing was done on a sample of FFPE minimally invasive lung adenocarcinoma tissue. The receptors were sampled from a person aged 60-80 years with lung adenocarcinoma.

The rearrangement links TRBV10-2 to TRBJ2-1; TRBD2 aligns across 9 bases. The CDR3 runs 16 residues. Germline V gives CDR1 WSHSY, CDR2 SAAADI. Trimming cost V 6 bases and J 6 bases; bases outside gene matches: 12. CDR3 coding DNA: TGCGCCAGCAGGACTAGCGGAGGGGGGGTAGGCAATGAGCAGTTCTTC. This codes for CASRTSGGGVGNEQFF.

In DNA, the CDR3 is TGTGCCAGCAGCGAACTAGCGGGAGGGGACAATGAGCAGTTCTTC. Its translation: CASSELAGGDNEQFF. This chain links TRBV6-4 with TRBJ2-1; TRBD2 matches at 13 bases. Germline loops: CDR1 MRHNA, CDR2 SNTAGT. V trimming: 6 bases; J trimming: 5 bases; junction bases outside the gene matches: 4. There are 15 residues in the CDR3.

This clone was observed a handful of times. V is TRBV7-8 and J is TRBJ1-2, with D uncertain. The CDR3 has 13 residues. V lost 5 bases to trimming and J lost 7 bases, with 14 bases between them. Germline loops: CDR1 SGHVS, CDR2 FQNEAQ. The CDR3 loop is CASSPTPTFGYTF. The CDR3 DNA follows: TGTGCCAGCAGCCCTACCCCGACTTTTGGCTACACCTTC.

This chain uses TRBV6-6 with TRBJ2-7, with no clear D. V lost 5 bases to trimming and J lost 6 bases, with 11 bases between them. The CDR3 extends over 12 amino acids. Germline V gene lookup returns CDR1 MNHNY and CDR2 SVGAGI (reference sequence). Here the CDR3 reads CASSRGSGEQYF. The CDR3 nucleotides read TGTGCCAGCAGTCGAGGCTCAGGCGAGCAGTACTTC.

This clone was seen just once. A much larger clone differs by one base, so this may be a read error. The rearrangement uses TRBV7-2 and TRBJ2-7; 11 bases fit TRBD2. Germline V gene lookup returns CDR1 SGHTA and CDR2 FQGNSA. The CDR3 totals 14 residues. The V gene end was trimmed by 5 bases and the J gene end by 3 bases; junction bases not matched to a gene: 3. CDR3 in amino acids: CASSPGTSGYEQYF. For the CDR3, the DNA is TGTGCCAGCAGCCCCGGGACTAGCGGCTACGAGCAGTACTTC. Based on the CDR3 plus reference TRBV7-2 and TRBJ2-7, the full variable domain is GAGVSQSPSNKVTEKGKDVELRCDPISGHTALYWYRQSLGQGLEFLIYFQGNSAPDKSGLPSDRFSAERTGGSVSTLTIQRTQQEDSAVYLCASSPGTSGYEQYFGPGTRLTVT.

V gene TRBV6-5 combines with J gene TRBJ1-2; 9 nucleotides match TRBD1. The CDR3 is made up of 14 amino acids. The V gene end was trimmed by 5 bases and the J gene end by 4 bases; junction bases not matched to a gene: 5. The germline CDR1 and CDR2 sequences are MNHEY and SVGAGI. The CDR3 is CASSKDRGSYGYTF. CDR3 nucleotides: TGTGCCAGCAGTAAGGACAGGGGCAGCTATGGCTACACCTTC.

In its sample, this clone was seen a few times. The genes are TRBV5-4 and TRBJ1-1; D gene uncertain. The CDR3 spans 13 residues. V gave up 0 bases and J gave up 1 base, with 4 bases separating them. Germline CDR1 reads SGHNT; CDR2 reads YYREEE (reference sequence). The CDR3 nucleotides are TGTGCCAGCAGCTTGGAACAGAACACTGAAGCTTTCTTT. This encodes CASSLEQNTEAFF.

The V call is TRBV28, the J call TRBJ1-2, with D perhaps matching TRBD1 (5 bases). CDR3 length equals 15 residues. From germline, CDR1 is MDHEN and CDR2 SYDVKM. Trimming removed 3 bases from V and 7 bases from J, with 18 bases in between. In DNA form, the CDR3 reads TGTGCCAGCAGTTTGGGGTCCAGGGCCCTCTCTGGCTACACCTTC. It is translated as CASSLGSRALSGYTF.

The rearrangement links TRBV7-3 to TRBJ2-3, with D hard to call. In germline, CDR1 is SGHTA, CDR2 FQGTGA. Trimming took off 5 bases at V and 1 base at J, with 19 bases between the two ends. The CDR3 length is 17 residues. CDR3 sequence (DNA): TGTGCCAGCAGCGATCGCCCTATGGGCCCTGGCACAGATACGCAGTATTTT. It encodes CASSDRPMGPGTDTQYF.

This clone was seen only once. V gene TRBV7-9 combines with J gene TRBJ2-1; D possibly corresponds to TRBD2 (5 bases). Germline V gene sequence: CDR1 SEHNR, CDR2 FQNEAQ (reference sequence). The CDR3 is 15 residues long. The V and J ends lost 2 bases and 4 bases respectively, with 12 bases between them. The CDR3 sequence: CASSLREWVYNEQFF. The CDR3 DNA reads TGTGCCAGCAGCTTAAGGGAGTGGGTTTACAATGAGCAGTTCTTC.

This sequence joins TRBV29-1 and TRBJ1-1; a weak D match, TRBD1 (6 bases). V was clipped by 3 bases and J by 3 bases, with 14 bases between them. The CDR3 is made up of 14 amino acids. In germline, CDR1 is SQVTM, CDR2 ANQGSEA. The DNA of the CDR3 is TGCAGCGTTGAGCCAGGGGACGGCTACACTGAAGCTTTCTTT. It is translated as CSVEPGDGYTEAFF.

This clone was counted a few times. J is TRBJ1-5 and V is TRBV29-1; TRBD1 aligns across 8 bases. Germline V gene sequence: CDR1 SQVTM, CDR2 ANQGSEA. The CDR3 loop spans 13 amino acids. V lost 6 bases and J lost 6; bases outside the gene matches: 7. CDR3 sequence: CSVGQGSGQPQHF. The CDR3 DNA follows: TGCAGCGTAGGACAGGGCTCGGGTCAGCCCCAGCATTTT. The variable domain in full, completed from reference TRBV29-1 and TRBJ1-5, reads SAVISQKPSRDICQRGTSLTIQCQVDSQVTMMFWYRQQPGQSLTLIATANQGSEATYESGFVIDKFPISRPNLTFSTLTVSNMSPEDSSIYLCSVGQGSGQPQHFGDGTRLSIL.

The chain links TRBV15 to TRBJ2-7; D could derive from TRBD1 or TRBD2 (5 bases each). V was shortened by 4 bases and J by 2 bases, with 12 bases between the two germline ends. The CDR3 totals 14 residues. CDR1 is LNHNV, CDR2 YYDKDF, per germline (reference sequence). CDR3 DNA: TGTGCCACCAGCACCGGGACGGGTCCCTACGAGCAGTACTTC. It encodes CATSTGTGPYEQYF.

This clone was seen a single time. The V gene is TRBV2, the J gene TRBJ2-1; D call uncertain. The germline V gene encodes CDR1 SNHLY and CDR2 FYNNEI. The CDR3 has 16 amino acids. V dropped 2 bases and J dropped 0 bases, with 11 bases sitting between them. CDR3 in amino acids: CASSESQTSSYNEQFF. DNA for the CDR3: TGTGCCAGCAGTGAATCGCAGACGAGCTCCTACAATGAGCAGTTCTTC.

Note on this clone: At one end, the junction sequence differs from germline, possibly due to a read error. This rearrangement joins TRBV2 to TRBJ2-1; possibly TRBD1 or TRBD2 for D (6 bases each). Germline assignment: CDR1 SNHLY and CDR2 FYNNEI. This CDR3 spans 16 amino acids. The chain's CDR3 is CASREDGGRGGNEQFF. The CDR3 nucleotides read TGTGCCAGCAGAGAAGACGGAGGGAGAGGGGGGAATGAGCAGTTCTTC.

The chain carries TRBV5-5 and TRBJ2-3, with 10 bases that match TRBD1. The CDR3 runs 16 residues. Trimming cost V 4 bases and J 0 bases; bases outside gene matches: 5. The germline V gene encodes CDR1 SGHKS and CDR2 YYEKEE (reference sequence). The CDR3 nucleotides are TGTGCCAGCAGCGAAAGACAGGGGGCTAGCACAGATACGCAGTATTTT. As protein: CASSERQGASTDTQYF. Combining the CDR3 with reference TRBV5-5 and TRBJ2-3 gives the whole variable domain DAGVTQSPTHLIKTRGQQVTLRCSPISGHKSVSWYQQVLGQGPQFIFQYYEKEERGRGNFPDRFSARQFPNYSSELNVNALLLGDSALYLCASSERQGASTDTQYFGPGTRLTVL.

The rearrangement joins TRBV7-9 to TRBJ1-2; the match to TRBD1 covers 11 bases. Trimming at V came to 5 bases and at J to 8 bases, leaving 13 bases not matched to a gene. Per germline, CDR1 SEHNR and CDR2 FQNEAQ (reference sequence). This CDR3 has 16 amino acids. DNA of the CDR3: TGTGCCAGCAGCCGGGGGACAGGGGGTCCCTTGGGGGGCTACACCTTC. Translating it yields CASSRGTGGPLGGYTF.

The CDR3 coding sequence is TGTGCCACTTTAGCGGGACGCGACACCGGGGAGCTGTTTTTT. The encoded protein is CATLAGRDTGELFF. V gene TRBV10-3 combines with J gene TRBJ2-2; 8 nucleotides align to TRBD2. The CDR3 has 14 residues. CDR1 and CDR2 from the germline V gene are ENHRY and SYGVKD. J gave up 3 bases and V 10 bases, and 7 bases lay outside the gene matches.

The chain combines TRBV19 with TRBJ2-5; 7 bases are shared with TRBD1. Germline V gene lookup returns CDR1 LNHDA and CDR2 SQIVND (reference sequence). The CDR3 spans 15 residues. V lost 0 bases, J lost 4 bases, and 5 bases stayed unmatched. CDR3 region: CASSIDGTVGETQYF. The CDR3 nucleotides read TGTGCCAGTAGTATAGACGGGACAGTAGGAGAGACCCAGTACTTC.

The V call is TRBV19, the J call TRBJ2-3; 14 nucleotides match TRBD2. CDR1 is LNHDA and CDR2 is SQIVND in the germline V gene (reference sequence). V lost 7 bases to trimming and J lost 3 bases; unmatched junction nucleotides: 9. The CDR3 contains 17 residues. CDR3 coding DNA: TGTGCCAGTACTACATTAGGACTAGCGGGAGGAACAGATACGCAGTATTTT. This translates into CASTTLGLAGGTDTQYF.

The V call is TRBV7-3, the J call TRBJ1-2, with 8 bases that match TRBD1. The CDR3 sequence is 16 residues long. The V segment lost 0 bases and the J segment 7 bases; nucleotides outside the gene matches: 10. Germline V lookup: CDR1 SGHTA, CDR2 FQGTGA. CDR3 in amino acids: CASSLTPRGPQSGYTF. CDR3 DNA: TGTGCCAGCAGCTTAACCCCCAGGGGGCCTCAGAGTGGCTACACCTTC.

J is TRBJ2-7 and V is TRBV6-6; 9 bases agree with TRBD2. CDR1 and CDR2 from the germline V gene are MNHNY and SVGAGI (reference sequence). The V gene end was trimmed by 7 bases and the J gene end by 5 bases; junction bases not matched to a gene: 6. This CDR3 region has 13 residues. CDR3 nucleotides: TGTGCCAGCATGGGGCGGGAGGGCCACGAGCAGTACTTC. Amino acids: CASMGREGHEQYF.